These 10 T cell receptor beta chains were sequenced from one sample in a study of T-cell memory formation after mild COVID-19. One entry per CDR3 protein, called by TCRdb with MiXCR from the 5' RACE reads. The sample yields over 350,000 distinct CDR3 sequences, less than 25% seen once. The sequenced sample consisted of PBMCs or a T cell subset sorted from them (not recorded which). Receptors originate from an adult woman who had mild COVID-19 (a few samples of this study predate the infection). Cell type and time point are not known.

This clonotype turned up a few times. J is TRBJ2-7 and V is TRBV30, with a tentative D call TRBD2 (5 bases). Germline V lookup: CDR1 GTSNPN, CDR2 SVGIG (reference sequence). V was pared by 0 bases and J by 7 bases, with 13 bases between. This CDR3 is 13 amino acids long. CDR3 loop: CAWSVLGSGEQYF. CDR3 DNA sequence: TGTGCCTGGAGTGTACTAGGGTCAGGTGAGCAGTACTTC.

V is TRBV5-1 and J is TRBJ2-7; TRBD1 agrees at 7 bases. Per germline, CDR1 SGHRS and CDR2 YFSETQ. The ends lost 4 bases at V and 3 bases at J; junction bases unmatched: 7. The CDR3 runs 14 residues. As DNA, the CDR3 is TGCGCCAGCAGCGACGGGACAGCCTTCTACGAGCAGTACTTC. It specifies CASSDGTAFYEQYF.

This clonotype appeared many times. The rearrangement links TRBV25-1 to TRBJ2-5; 9 bases align to TRBD2. The germline CDR1 and CDR2 sequences are MGHDK and SYGVNS. V was clipped by 1 base and J by 5 bases; unmatched bases: 8. The CDR3 runs to 16 residues. The CDR3 region is CASSESEGGGAETQYF. The CDR3 region has the DNA TGTGCCAGCAGTGAATCGGAGGGCGGGGGGGCGGAGACCCAGTACTTC.

V gene TRBV21-1 combines with J gene TRBJ2-1; the listed D gene, TRBD2, was not tested against the DNA. TRBV21-1 has pseudogene status. The CDR3 runs to 16 residues. CDR3 region: CASSKRTAAPEVEQFF. For the CDR3, the DNA is TGTGCCAGCAGCAAAAGGACAGCCGCTCCCGAGGTTGAGCAGTTCTTC.

The CDR3 is CASSQAQGARGYTF. The CDR3 bases are TGCGCCAGCAGCCAAGCACAGGGGGCGCGAGGCTACACCTTC. The rearrangement joins TRBV4-3 to TRBJ1-2, with 9 positions matching TRBD1. The CDR3 has 14 residues. V gave up 1 base and J gave up 8 bases; unmatched junction bases: 5. Germline V gives CDR1 LGHNA, CDR2 YSLEER.

This clonotype was detected only a few times. This chain joins TRBV15 and TRBJ1-4; D perhaps matches TRBD1 (5 bases). V lost 3 bases, J lost 7 bases, and 15 bases lay in between. The length of the CDR3 is 15 residues. Germline V gives CDR1 LNHNV, CDR2 YYDKDF (reference sequence). The CDR3 here is CATSRDGAAGEKLFF. Written as DNA, the CDR3 is TGTGCCACCAGCAGGGACGGGGCGGCCGGTGAAAAACTGTTTTTT.

The table lists this clonotype with a few counts. The CDR3 region has the DNA TGTGCCAGCAGGGACGAAGGACCGCAAGAGACCCAGTACTTC. Translation: CASRDEGPQETQYF. The V and J genes are TRBV28 and TRBJ2-5, with D unresolved. V shed 6 bases and J shed 2 bases, with 13 bases lying between them. CDR1 and CDR2 from the germline V gene are MDHEN and SYDVKM. The CDR3 sequence is 14 residues long.

This sequence joins TRBV12-3 or TRBV12-4 and TRBJ2-7; perhaps TRBD2 as D (6 bases). This CDR3 is 15 amino acids long. V lost 6 bases to trimming and J lost 0 bases, with 15 bases between them. In DNA form, the CDR3 reads TGTGCCAGCAGCGCCCCGGGACTGGCCTCCTACGAGCAGTACTTC. Protein product: CASSAPGLASYEQYF.

This chain joins TRBV6-5 and TRBJ2-4; 9 nucleotides agree with TRBD2. The CDR3 runs 20 residues. Germline CDR1 is MNHEY and CDR2 is SVGAGI. The J segment lost 0 bases and the V segment lost 6 bases, leaving 18 bases of the junction unmatched. The CDR3 coding sequence is TGTGCCAGCAGGAACGGGGGGCTAGCGGGAATAGGGGGAGCCAAAAACATTCAGTACTTC. It translates to CASRNGGLAGIGGAKNIQYF.

The rearrangement uses TRBV7-9 and TRBJ1-2; D may be TRBD1 (6 bases). This CDR3 comprises 15 residues. Germline V gives CDR1 SEHNR, CDR2 FQNEAQ (reference sequence). The V gene lost 5 bases and the J gene lost 1 base, with 14 bases spanning the gap. The CDR3 sequence: CASSPQTGFNYGYTF. The CDR3 coding sequence is TGTGCCAGCAGCCCCCAGACAGGATTTAACTATGGCTACACCTTC.